This T cell receptor beta chain was identified in a study of blood T cell repertoires in COVID-19. Whole-study context: Specimens from acute and convalescent COVID-19 originated in the United States, Italy and Spain. T cells, B-cell-depleted T cells, or PBMCs supplied cDNA or gDNA.

Per the original data handling: Amplification of reference gene primers provided the estimated nucleated cell counts. Sequencing used immunoSEQ multiplex PCR; TCRdb keeps in-frame clones, though not all of them. Clone size and V and J calls were adopted from that table, with D and trimming inferred from the DNA. The sample holds roughly 260,000 clones, about 88% seen once. A single count supports this clone. This CDR3 is built from 15 residues. Trimming shortened V by 0 bases and J by 7 bases, and 12 bases separated the two germline ends. CDR1 and CDR2 (germline): LGHNA, YNFKEQ. The source of this sequence is a man aged 60 to 75 who had recovered from COVID-19. Sequenced material: peripheral blood. The chain links TRBV4-2 to TRBJ1-4, with D uncertain. The CDR3 nucleotides read TGTGCCAGCAGCCAAGATTTCGGGATTCGTGAAAAACTGTTTTTT. It is translated as CASSQDFGIREKLFF.